One and the same sample provided the 10 T cell receptor beta chains below, sequenced in a study of graft-versus-host responses after intestinal transplantation. Produced via immunoSEQ multiplex PCR; TCRdb's table is partial and in-frame only. The table shows about 25,000 clones, with more than 90% occurring only once. The sample in question was PBMCs, obtained roughly 30 days after intestinal transplant. The source is a human patient who received an intestinal transplant, so some T cells may come from the graft donor.

The chain uses TRBV5-1 and TRBJ1-2, with a weak D call TRBD1 (6 bases). Trimming removed 4 bases from V and 3 bases from J, with 22 bases in between. The CDR3 spans 17 residues. Germline V gene lookup returns CDR1 SGHRS and CDR2 YFSETQ. CDR3 in DNA: TGCGCCAGCAGCCCCCTCGGGGGGCGGGGGGCGGACTATGGCTACACCTTC. Amino acids: CASSPLGGRGADYGYTF.

The J gene is TRBJ1-1, the V gene TRBV19; D is undetermined. CDR1 is LNHDA and CDR2 is SQIVND in the germline V gene (reference sequence). Trimming pared 8 bases from V and 2 bases from J, leaving 9 bases between. CDR3 size: 12 residues. CDR3 protein: CASSELNTEAFF. The CDR3 DNA reads as TGTGCCAGTTCTGAGCTAAACACTGAAGCTTTCTTT.

J is TRBJ1-2 and V is TRBV9, with D uncertain. V was trimmed by 3 bases and J by 4 bases, leaving 16 bases between them. Germline lookup yields CDR1 SGDLS and CDR2 YYNGEE. The CDR3 is 15 residues long. The CDR3 spells CASSDFDTGSYGYTF. The CDR3 DNA reads as TGTGCCAGCAGCGACTTCGACACTGGCTCCTATGGCTACACCTTC.

The rearrangement uses TRBV11-2 and TRBJ1-1; D is unresolved. The germline V gene encodes CDR1 SGHAT and CDR2 FQNNGV. V was shortened by 3 bases and J by 4 bases, with 9 bases between the two germline ends. The CDR3 covers 13 residues. This chain's CDR3 is CASSFDRGTEAFF. CDR3 DNA sequence: TGTGCCAGCAGCTTTGACCGTGGCACTGAAGCTTTCTTT.

This sequence joins TRBV29-1 and TRBJ2-7; 10 bases align to TRBD1. The CDR3 has 14 amino acids. Per the germline V gene, CDR1 is SQVTM and CDR2 is ANQGSEA. After removal of 6 bases from V and 1 base from J, the junction contained 6 bases not matched to a gene. The DNA for the CDR3 is TGCAGCGTCGTCCCGGGACAGGGGTCCTACGAGCAGTACTTC. Translating it yields CSVVPGQGSYEQYF.

The V call is TRBV12-5, the J call TRBJ1-5; D gene ambiguous. The CDR3 runs 13 residues. The V and J ends lost 5 bases and 5 bases respectively, with 10 bases between them. Germline CDR1 reads LGHNT; CDR2 reads FRNRAP. In DNA form, the CDR3 reads TGTGCTAGTGGTCCCGGGAATCATCAGCCCCAGCATTTT. It translates to CASGPGNHQPQHF. The full variable domain, its missing parts supplied by reference TRBV12-5 and TRBJ1-5, is DARVTQTPRHKVTEMGQEVTMRCQPILGHNTVFWYRQTMMQGLELLAYFRNRAPLDDSGMPKDRFSAEMPDATLATLKIQPSEPRDSAVYFCASGPGNHQPQHFGDGTRLSIL.

The chain has TRBV6-5 and TRBJ1-6, with unresolved D. With 5 bases removed from V and 4 bases from J, the gap between germline ends came to 12 bases. Germline V CDR1 and CDR2: MNHEY, SVGAGI. The CDR3 has 15 amino acids. CDR3 coding DNA: TGTGCCAGCAGTCACCCCGGAGATTATAATTCACCCCTCCACTTT. Its protein is CASSHPGDYNSPLHF.

This chain joins TRBV7-2 and TRBJ2-4; a possible D gene is TRBD1 (6 bases). Trimming pared 1 base from V and 3 bases from J, leaving 13 bases between. The CDR3 contains 16 residues. Germline CDR1 SGHTA, CDR2 FQGNSA. The CDR3 DNA follows: TGTGCCAGCAGCTTAGGTGGGACCAGGGGCAAAAACATTCAGTACTTC. The encoded protein is CASSLGGTRGKNIQYF. Full variable domain (outside the CDR3, taken from reference TRBV7-2 and TRBJ2-4): GAGVSQSPSNKVTEKGKDVELRCDPISGHTALYWYRQSLGQGLEFLIYFQGNSAPDKSGLPSDRFSAERTGGSVSTLTIQRTQQEDSAVYLCASSLGGTRGKNIQYFGAGTRLSVL.

CDR3 in amino acids: CASSEALGGRPQHF. In DNA form, the CDR3 reads TGTGCCAGCAGTGAAGCGCTTGGGGGCCGGCCCCAGCATTTT. The chain couples TRBV2 to TRBJ1-5, with D possibly TRBD1 on 6 matching bases. The germline V and J ends were trimmed by 0 bases and 9 bases, with 12 bases remaining between them. The CDR3 contains 14 residues. Germline V gene sequence: CDR1 SNHLY, CDR2 FYNNEI.

This clone was seen only once. The gene calls are TRBV6-1 and TRBJ2-5; TRBD1 might be the D (6 bases). The J call is in doubt because the DNA end fits TRBJ2-7 better. The CDR3 runs 15 residues. The germline V gene has CDR1 MNHNS and CDR2 SASEGT. The DNA for the CDR3 is TGTGCCAGCAGTGGACCCAGGGGTTATGGTCTCGAGCAGTACTTC. It translates to CASSGPRGYGLEQYF.